These 10 T cell receptor beta chains originate from one sample sequenced in a study of T cells in Graves' hyperthyroidism and ophthalmopathy. Amplified TCR beta CDR3 regions came from RNA transcripts. TCR CDR3 underwent first-round RT-PCR with the HTBI primer set. In TCRdb, the multiplex PCR reads were re-called with MiXCR into one record per CDR3 protein. Found here are about 620,000 distinct CDR3 sequences, roughly 16% of them singletons; the top ten hold 3.8%. The sequencing sample was made of blood. The receptor set was obtained from a woman aged 25 to 39 with Graves' hyperthyroidism.

V gene TRBV10-1 combines with J gene TRBJ2-5, with D possibly being TRBD2 (6 bases). V lost 4 bases to trimming and J lost 2 bases, with 11 bases between them. Germline V lookup: CDR1 WNHNN, CDR2 SYGVQD (reference sequence). This CDR3 is 14 amino acids long. CDR3 residues: CASSGTTPQETQYF. For the CDR3, the DNA is TGCGCCAGCAGTGGGACTACCCCTCAAGAGACCCAGTACTTC.

This clonotype showed up many times. J is TRBJ2-7 and V is TRBV7-2, with D possibly matching TRBD1 (5 bases). The germline V gene encodes CDR1 SGHTA and CDR2 FQGNSA. CDR3 length: 14 residues. The V end was cut by 1 base, the J end by 7 bases, with 14 bases between. The CDR3 DNA is TGTGCCAGCAGCTTAGTTCAGGGTATGGGGGAGCAGTACTTC. Its protein product is CASSLVQGMGEQYF.

This clonotype was seen at least ten times. The genes are TRBV2 and TRBJ1-6; tentatively, D is TRBD1 (6 bases). V was cut by 6 bases and J by 7 bases, with 16 bases left in between. The CDR3 runs 15 residues. Germline assignment: CDR1 SNHLY and CDR2 FYNNEI. The CDR3 is CASRIRDTKNSPLHF. The CDR3 region has the DNA TGTGCCAGCAGAATCCGGGACACCAAGAATTCACCCCTCCACTTT.

This clonotype was detected only a few times. The gene calls are TRBV12-3 or TRBV12-4 and TRBJ1-6; TRBD1 aligns across 7 bases. The V segment lost 7 bases and the J segment 6 bases; nucleotides outside the gene matches: 6. The CDR3 has 14 amino acids. The CDR3: CASNRQGSNSPLHF. CDR3 sequence (DNA): TGTGCCAGCAATCGACAGGGTTCTAATTCACCCCTCCACTTT.

About this clonotype: At one end the junction does not follow the germline gene, possibly because of a read error. The chain uses TRBV5-5 and TRBJ2-7; TRBD2 agrees at 7 bases. The CDR3 is made up of 16 amino acids. Germline CDR1 SGHKS, CDR2 YYEKEE (reference sequence). The chain's CDR3 is CASSQEIALAAYEQYF. The CDR3 nucleotides are TGCGCCAGCAGCCAAGAAATTGCCCTAGCGGCCTACGAGCAGTACTTC.

This clonotype was observed a few times. The rearrangement uses TRBV29-1 and TRBJ2-3; D unresolved. V was trimmed by 4 bases and J by 5 bases, leaving 7 bases between them. CDR1 and CDR2 (germline): SQVTM, ANQGSEA. The length of the CDR3 is 11 residues. The CDR3 loop reads CSVATVDTQYF. The CDR3 coding sequence is TGCAGCGTTGCGACTGTAGATACGCAGTATTTT.

The rearrangement links TRBV19 to TRBJ2-7; D gene unclear. The CDR3 spans 13 residues. The germline V gene has CDR1 LNHDA and CDR2 SQIVND (reference sequence). Trimming pared 7 bases from V and 7 bases from J, leaving 17 bases between. As DNA, the CDR3 is TGTGCCAGTACCTCGTCGGCGGCGGAAGAGCAGTACTTC. Translating gives CASTSSAAEEQYF.

This clonotype was counted between two and nine times. The V and J genes are TRBV25-1 and TRBJ2-3; the D gene is possibly TRBD2 (6 bases). Per the germline V gene, CDR1 is MGHDK and CDR2 is SYGVNS. The CDR3 consists of 12 residues. V dropped 3 bases and J dropped 5 bases, with 6 bases sitting between them. CDR3 coding DNA: TGTGCCAGCAGTGAGCGGGAAGATACGCAGTATTTT. It specifies CASSEREDTQYF.

This clonotype was counted at least ten times. V gene TRBV27 combines with J gene TRBJ2-5; 9 bases match TRBD2. The V segment lost 1 base and the J segment 2 bases; nucleotides outside the gene matches: 5. This CDR3 is 16 amino acids long. Germline lookup yields CDR1 MNHEY and CDR2 SMNVEV (reference sequence). The CDR3 sequence: CASSLFSGSSQETQYF. CDR3 DNA: TGTGCCAGCAGTTTATTTAGCGGGAGCTCTCAAGAGACCCAGTACTTC.

This clonotype was observed a few times. CDR3 sequence: CASSLPEADTQYF. Here the CDR3 DNA reads TGTGCCAGCAGCTTGCCGGAGGCAGATACGCAGTATTTT. The chain carries TRBV7-2 and TRBJ2-3; TRBD2 might be the D (5 bases). CDR1 and CDR2 (germline): SGHTA, FQGNSA. Trimming pared 3 bases from V and 4 bases from J, leaving 8 bases between. The CDR3 has 13 amino acids.